This entry lists 6 T cell receptor beta chains sequenced from one sample in a study of blood T cells in healthy people across ages. Next came a second PCR, run for about 6 to 11 cycles, which used a sample-barcoded 5' primer along with a J-beta primer mix. TCRdb reanalysed the 5' RACE reads using MiXCR and keeps one entry per CDR3 protein. Of approximately 800,000 distinct CDR3 sequences in the sample, about 62% are singletons; the top ten hold 22%. The sample was blood. The receptors were gathered from a young man in good health.

The chain's CDR3 is CASTIGNAGGGYGYTF. DNA of the CDR3: TGTGCCAGCACCATAGGAAACGCTGGCGGCGGGTATGGCTACACCTTC. The rearrangement joins TRBV6-2 or TRBV6-3 to TRBJ1-2; D ambiguous. The CDR3 is 16 residues long. Germline assignment: CDR1 MNHEY and CDR2 SVGEGT. V shed 7 bases and J shed 5 bases, with 23 bases lying between them.

The J gene is TRBJ2-3, the V gene TRBV12-3 or TRBV12-4; 13 nucleotides line up with TRBD2. The CDR3 covers 16 residues. The trim removed 4 bases at V and 7 bases at J, leaving 8 bases unmatched. In DNA form, the CDR3 reads TGTGCCAGCAGTTCGCGGACTAGCGGGAGATGGTATACGCAGTATTTT. It codes for CASSSRTSGRWYTQYF.

The chain recombines TRBV5-1 with TRBJ1-1; D possibly corresponds to TRBD1 (5 bases). The germline gives CDR1 SGHRS, CDR2 YFSETQ. The CDR3 totals 13 residues. V was clipped by 7 bases and J by 3 bases, with 13 bases between them. Here the CDR3 DNA reads TGCGCCAGCGAAGCAGGGCAGGACACTGAAGCTTTCTTT. Translating it yields CASEAGQDTEAFF.

This clonotype appeared a single time. DNA for the CDR3: TGTGCCAGCAGCGCTAGAATGGGGACTATCACAGATACGCAGTATTTT. Translating it yields CASSARMGTITDTQYF. V gene TRBV9 combines with J gene TRBJ2-3; 7 bases agree with TRBD2. J gave up 2 bases and V 3 bases, and 9 bases lay outside the gene matches. Germline V gives CDR1 SGDLS, CDR2 YYNGEE. This CDR3 has 16 residues.

The chain has TRBV28 and TRBJ2-5; D uncertain. CDR1 is MDHEN and CDR2 is SYDVKM in the germline V gene. With 6 bases removed from V and 11 bases from J, the gap between germline ends came to 16 bases. The CDR3 has 12 residues. For the CDR3, the DNA is TGTGCCAGCAGCTCCAACTCGAATGAGCAGTACTTC. It is translated as CASSSNSNEQYF.

The sample holds a few counts of this clonotype. This chain connects TRBV28 to TRBJ1-6, with D hard to call. This CDR3 has 14 amino acids. Germline V gene sequence: CDR1 MDHEN, CDR2 SYDVKM. Trimming pared 5 bases from V and 5 bases from J, leaving 10 bases between. CDR3 in amino acids: CASSVGGNNSPLHF. The DNA for the CDR3 is TGTGCCAGCAGTGTAGGTGGGAATAATTCACCCCTCCACTTT.